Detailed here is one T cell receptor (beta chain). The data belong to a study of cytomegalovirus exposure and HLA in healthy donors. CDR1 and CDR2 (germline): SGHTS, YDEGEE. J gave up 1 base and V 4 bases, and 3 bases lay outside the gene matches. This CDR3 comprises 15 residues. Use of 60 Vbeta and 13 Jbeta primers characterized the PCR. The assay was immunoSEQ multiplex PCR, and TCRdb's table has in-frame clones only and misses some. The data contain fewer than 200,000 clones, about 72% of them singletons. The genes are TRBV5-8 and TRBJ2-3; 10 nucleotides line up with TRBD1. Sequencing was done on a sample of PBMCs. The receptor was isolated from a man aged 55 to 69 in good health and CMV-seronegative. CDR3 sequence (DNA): TGTGCCAGCAGCCCGGGGACAGGGGGCACAGATACGCAGTATTTT. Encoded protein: CASSPGTGGTDTQYF.